The 32 T cell receptor beta chains reported below all come from one sample, sequenced in a study of cytomegalovirus exposure and HLA in healthy donors. Both 60 Vbeta primers and 13 Jbeta primers went into the PCR. Sequencing used immunoSEQ multiplex PCR; TCRdb keeps in-frame clones, though not all of them. This sample yields about 140,000 clones, of which 65% to 70% are seen a single time; 8.5% to 12% belongs to the top ten. Sequencing input: PBMCs. All receptors come from a man aged 30 to 39 in good health and CMV-seropositive.

The chain couples TRBV5-1 to TRBJ1-5; tentative D call: TRBD1 (5 bases). The germline V gene has CDR1 SGHRS and CDR2 YFSETQ. CDR3 size: 15 residues. The V and J ends lost 2 bases and 1 base respectively, with 10 bases between them. The CDR3 loop is CASSLWGGSNQPQHF. DNA of the CDR3: TGCGCCAGCAGCTTATGGGGGGGAAGCAATCAGCCCCAGCATTTT.

The V gene is TRBV11-2, the J gene TRBJ1-2, with no clear D. The germline V and J ends were trimmed by 7 bases and 8 bases, with 20 bases remaining between them. This CDR3 contains 14 residues. CDR1 is SGHAT, CDR2 FQNNGV, per germline. CDR3: CASTRPGGRRGYTF. Here the CDR3 DNA reads TGTGCCAGCACCCGCCCAGGTGGAAGAAGGGGCTACACCTTC.

DNA of the CDR3: TGTGCCAGTGCAGACAGGGAGGACACTGAAGCTTTCTTT. This codes for CASADREDTEAFF. This chain joins TRBV2 and TRBJ1-1; 7 bases are shared with TRBD1. The germline gives CDR1 SNHLY, CDR2 FYNNEI. V trimming: 9 bases; J trimming: 3 bases; junction bases outside the gene matches: 7. The CDR3 spans 13 residues.

The rearrangement links TRBV5-4 to TRBJ2-1, with TRBD2 matching 16 bases. CDR3 size: 18 residues. V lost 4 bases to trimming and J lost 0 bases; unmatched junction nucleotides: 4. Looked up from germline, CDR1 is SGHNT and CDR2 is YYREEE (reference sequence). CDR3 sequence: CASSAGLAGGSSYNEQFF. As DNA, the CDR3 is TGTGCCAGCAGCGCGGGACTAGCGGGAGGGAGCTCCTACAATGAGCAGTTCTTC.

This clone has only one observation. The chain is built from TRBV5-1 and TRBJ1-1; 8 bases agree with TRBD1. J lost 0 bases, V lost 3 bases, and 1 base had no gene match. Germline CDR1 SGHRS, CDR2 YFSETQ. The CDR3 runs to 14 residues. The CDR3 loop is CASSSGQVNTEAFF. The CDR3, as DNA: TGCGCCAGCAGCTCGGGACAGGTGAACACTGAAGCTTTCTTT.

CDR3 sequence (DNA): TGTGCCAGCAAAGGGAAAACTAGCACCTACGAGCAGTACTTC. Translated, it gives CASKGKTSTYEQYF. This rearrangement joins TRBV21-1 to TRBJ2-7; whether TRBD2, the table's D call, matches the DNA was not checked. TRBV21-1 constitutes a pseudogene. This CDR3 is built from 14 residues.

The V and J genes are TRBV18 and TRBJ2-3; D is possibly TRBD2 (6 bases). CDR1 KGHSH and CDR2 LQKENI come from the germline V gene. Trimming took off 6 bases at V and 1 base at J, with 14 bases between the two ends. The CDR3 spans 15 residues. In nucleotides, the CDR3 is TGTGCCAGCTCCTACCGGGACTCTGGCACAGATACGCAGTATTTT. Translating it yields CASSYRDSGTDTQYF.

The chain employs TRBV6-4 and TRBJ2-5; 7 bases are shared with TRBD2. Trimming removed 0 bases from V and 3 bases from J; junction bases left unmatched: 4. Looked up from germline, CDR1 is MRHNA and CDR2 is SNTAGT. CDR3 length equals 15 residues. The CDR3 is CASSDSASGEETQYF. CDR3 coding DNA: TGTGCCAGCAGTGACTCTGCTAGCGGTGAAGAGACCCAGTACTTC.

The chain joins TRBV6-5 to TRBJ1-2; possibly TRBD1 for D (6 bases). V dropped 5 bases and J dropped 8 bases, with 15 bases sitting between them. This CDR3 spans 13 amino acids. Per the germline V gene, CDR1 is MNHEY and CDR2 is SVGAGI. CDR3 DNA sequence: TGTGCCAGCAGTCCCGGGACACCCAGGGGCTACACCTTC. Amino acid sequence: CASSPGTPRGYTF.

The chain links TRBV5-1 to TRBJ1-3; D remains ambiguous. This CDR3 spans 16 amino acids. Germline V gene lookup returns CDR1 SGHRS and CDR2 YFSETQ. The V and J ends lost 4 bases and 0 bases respectively, with 14 bases between them. The CDR3 loop is CASSPLSAGSGNTIYF. CDR3 nucleotide sequence: TGCGCCAGCAGCCCACTCTCCGCGGGCTCTGGAAACACCATATATTTT.

The chain has TRBV6-1 and TRBJ1-1, with 7 bases fitting TRBD1. Germline V gene sequence: CDR1 MNHNS, CDR2 SASEGT. The CDR3 sequence is 14 residues long. Trimming took 2 bases from V and 2 from J; bases not matched to a gene: 2. For the CDR3, the DNA is TGTGCCAGCAGTGAATCAGGGGGAAACACTGAAGCTTTCTTT. Protein product: CASSESGGNTEAFF.

This clone showed up just a few times. The chain joins TRBV6-5 to TRBJ1-1; possible D gene TRBD1, 6 bases. The germline V gene has CDR1 MNHEY and CDR2 SVGAGI. This CDR3 contains 14 residues. V lost 7 bases and J lost 5, with 17 bases in between. The CDR3 loop reads CASIQRGTGTEAFF. DNA for the CDR3: TGTGCCAGCATCCAAAGGGGGACGGGGACTGAAGCTTTCTTT.

This clone was seen more than once but under ten times. The rearrangement joins TRBV6-1 to TRBJ2-1; D call uncertain. The germline CDR1 and CDR2 sequences are MNHNS and SASEGT. Between the trimmed V and J ends, which lost 3 bases and 12 bases, there was a span of 6 bases. The CDR3 covers 10 residues. CDR3 in DNA: TGTGCCAGCAGTGACAGGCCGCAGTTCTTC. As protein: CASSDRPQFF.

CDR3 sequence (DNA): TGTGCCAGCAGTAGACTAGGGGAGGTCAATGAGCAGTTCTTC. Translation: CASSRLGEVNEQFF. The rearrangement uses TRBV2 and TRBJ2-1, with a tentative D call TRBD2 (6 bases). Germline values: CDR1 SNHLY, CDR2 FYNNEI. CDR3 length: 14 amino acids. Trimming left V 5 bases short and J 6 bases short, with 14 bases between.

The chain is built from TRBV2 and TRBJ1-5; a possible D gene is TRBD1 (5 bases). Germline-derived CDR1 and CDR2 are SNHLY and FYNNEI. The CDR3 covers 14 residues. With 5 bases removed from V and 2 bases from J, the gap between germline ends came to 10 bases. The CDR3 coding sequence is TGTGCCAGCAGTCCAGAACAGGGCAATCAGCCCCAGCATTTT. Its translation: CASSPEQGNQPQHF.

The chain carries TRBV25-1 and TRBJ2-2; 13 bases fit TRBD2. The V gene's germline CDR1 is MGHDK and CDR2 SYGVNS. V shed 6 bases, J shed 4 bases, and the junction held 11 bases outside the gene matches. The CDR3 has 18 residues. CDR3 amino acids: CASSEVGLAGVSTGELFF. CDR3 bases: TGTGCCAGCAGCGAGGTCGGACTAGCGGGAGTTAGCACCGGGGAGCTGTTTTTT. Drawing the rest from reference TRBV25-1 and TRBJ2-2, the complete variable domain is EADIYQTPRYLVIGTGKKITLECSQTMGHDKMYWYQQDPGMELHLIHYSYGVNSTEKGDLSSESTVSRIRTEHFPLTLESARPSHTSQYLCASSEVGLAGVSTGELFFGEGSRLTVL.

The V call is TRBV14, the J call TRBJ2-1; 8 bases fit TRBD1. The germline V gene encodes CDR1 SGHDN and CDR2 FVKESK. V dropped 4 bases and J dropped 4; count of bases not matched to a gene: 12. CDR3 length: 17 amino acids. The CDR3 sequence is CASSLSPGRGPYNEQFF. Here the CDR3 DNA reads TGTGCCAGCAGCCTCTCTCCCGGCAGGGGGCCGTACAATGAGCAGTTCTTC.

This clone was detected only once. The rearrangement joins TRBV7-9 to TRBJ2-7; possible D gene TRBD2, 6 bases. V was cut by 6 bases and J by 4 bases, with 13 bases left in between. Germline V CDR1 and CDR2: SEHNR, FQNEAQ (reference sequence). CDR3 length equals 13 residues. CDR3 protein: CASSRDRGYEQYF. The CDR3 DNA reads TGTGCCAGCAGTCGGGATCGGGGGTACGAGCAGTACTTC.

V and J are TRBV11-3 and TRBJ2-7; 8 nucleotides match TRBD2. This CDR3 has 17 amino acids. The germline V gene encodes CDR1 SGHNT and CDR2 YENEEA. Trimming removed 1 base from V and 7 bases from J; junction bases left unmatched: 15. DNA of the CDR3: TGTGCCAGCAGCTTAGGTCGGCGGGAGGCTCTCGGTAGGGAGCAGTACTTC. Its protein product is CASSLGRREALGREQYF.

The V call is TRBV6-5, the J call TRBJ2-7; 11 bases fit TRBD2. Looked up from germline, CDR1 is MNHEY and CDR2 is SVGAGI. V was clipped by 4 bases and J by 0 bases; unmatched bases: 5. The CDR3 has 16 residues. The CDR3 loop reads CASSWGLAEHSYEQYF. Written as DNA, the CDR3 is TGTGCCAGCAGTTGGGGACTAGCGGAACACTCCTACGAGCAGTACTTC.

The J gene is TRBJ2-5, the V gene TRBV28; tentatively, D is TRBD2 (6 bases). CDR1 and CDR2 from the germline V gene are MDHEN and SYDVKM. V was clipped by 6 bases and J by 5 bases, with 25 bases between them. This CDR3 comprises 17 residues. The CDR3 DNA is TGTGCCAGCAGAACAGCTCTGGGCGGGACCAGCGGGGAGACCCAGTACTTC. Amino acids: CASRTALGGTSGETQYF.

This clone showed up just a few times. This rearrangement joins TRBV9 to TRBJ1-3, with D possibly TRBD1 on 5 matching bases. CDR3 size: 15 residues. Germline V gene data show CDR1 as SGDLS and CDR2 as YYNGEE. Trimming removed 0 bases at V and 2 bases at J, with 9 bases between. The chain's CDR3 is CASSVAGLTGNTIYF. The CDR3 coding sequence is TGTGCCAGCAGCGTAGCAGGGTTAACTGGAAACACCATATATTTT.

The chain links TRBV28 to TRBJ2-7, with a weak D call TRBD2 (5 bases). The CDR3 loop spans 13 amino acids. The germline gives CDR1 MDHEN, CDR2 SYDVKM. The V and J ends lost 5 bases and 2 bases respectively, with 10 bases between them. The CDR3 loop is CASSGGAPYEQYF. The CDR3 nucleotides read TGTGCCAGCAGTGGAGGTGCCCCCTACGAGCAGTACTTC.

The chain recombines TRBV21-1 with TRBJ2-2; the table's D call TRBD2 went unverified against the DNA. TRBV21-1 is annotated as a pseudogene. The CDR3 consists of 20 residues. The DNA of the CDR3 is TGTGCCAGCAGCAAACGACACAACTGGACTAGCTGGACCATGTCCGGGGAGCTGTTTTTT. As protein: CASSKRHNWTSWTMSGELFF.

The chain combines TRBV7-8 with TRBJ2-7; D remains ambiguous. Trimming shortened V by 1 base and J by 1 base, and 5 bases separated the two germline ends. CDR1 and CDR2 from the germline V gene are SGHVS and FQNEAQ. The CDR3 extends over 13 amino acids. CDR3 protein: CASSLVLSYEQYF. CDR3 DNA sequence: TGTGCCAGCAGCTTAGTCTTATCCTACGAGCAGTACTTC.

The V and J genes are TRBV29-1 and TRBJ2-1; 9 bases align to TRBD1. Looked up from germline, CDR1 is SQVTM and CDR2 is ANQGSEA. The CDR3 loop spans 16 amino acids. Trimming at V came to 6 bases and at J to 4 bases, leaving 13 bases not matched to a gene. The CDR3 here is CSVKKPGQGRYNEQFF. As DNA, the CDR3 is TGCAGCGTCAAAAAACCGGGACAGGGACGTTACAATGAGCAGTTCTTC.

The chain has TRBV4-1 and TRBJ2-3; D gene uncertain. The V end was cut by 0 bases, the J end by 4 bases, with 5 bases between. This CDR3 has 13 residues. From germline, CDR1 is MGHRA and CDR2 YSYEKL. CDR3 amino acids: CASSQEEADTQYF. In DNA, the CDR3 is TGCGCCAGCAGCCAAGAAGAGGCAGATACGCAGTATTTT.

The rearrangement links TRBV30 to TRBJ2-5, with D maybe TRBD1 (5 bases). CDR1 is GTSNPN and CDR2 is SVGIG in the germline V gene (reference sequence). CDR3 length equals 15 residues. Trimming took off 4 bases at V and 5 bases at J, with 20 bases between the two ends. CDR3 in DNA: TGTGCCTGGACCTACATCAGGGTCGGGCGGGAGACCCAGTACTTC. Its translation: CAWTYIRVGRETQYF.

In regard to this clone: Other nucleotide sequences from this sample produce the same CDR3. J is TRBJ2-7 and V is TRBV5-1; 11 nucleotides align to TRBD2. With V trimmed by 0 bases and J by 1 base, 27 bases remained unmatched. The CDR3 sequence is 24 residues long. The germline CDR1 and CDR2 sequences are SGHRS and YFSETQ. CDR3 bases: TGCGCCAGCAGCTTGGAAGTTCTAGGGGGCGGAGGTGGGACTAGCGGAGGCCATTCCTACGAGCAGTACTTC. It is translated as CASSLEVLGGGGGTSGGHSYEQYF.

V is TRBV11-2 and J is TRBJ2-7, with D unclear. Per germline, CDR1 SGHAT and CDR2 FQNNGV. The CDR3 has 18 amino acids. V was cut by 4 bases and J by 2 bases, with 24 bases left in between. The CDR3 loop reads CASSYPRLATAQPYEQYF. CDR3 nucleotide sequence: TGTGCCAGCAGCTACCCAAGGCTTGCAACAGCCCAGCCCTACGAGCAGTACTTC.

CDR3 in DNA: TGTGCCAGCTCACCAGGTCTTACCAGGGGGCGGTCTGAAGCTTTCTTT. Amino acid sequence: CASSPGLTRGRSEAFF. The rearrangement joins TRBV18 to TRBJ1-1; 8 bases line up with TRBD1. This CDR3 is 16 amino acids long. Germline assignment: CDR1 KGHSH and CDR2 LQKENI. V lost 2 bases, J lost 6 bases, and 11 bases stayed unmatched. The variable domain in full, with the rest retrieved from reference TRBV18 and TRBJ1-1, is NAGVMQNPRHLVRRRGQEARLRCSPMKGHSHVYWYRQLPEEGLKFMVYLQKENIIDESGMPKERFSAEFPKEGPSILRIQQVVRGDSAAYFCASSPGLTRGRSEAFFGQGTRLTVV.

The rearrangement links TRBV30 to TRBJ1-5; a possible D gene is TRBD1 (5 bases). This CDR3 has 17 amino acids. CDR1 is GTSNPN, CDR2 SVGIG, per germline (reference sequence). Trimming cost V 2 bases and J 5 bases, with 22 bases left between them. CDR3 region: CAWSSTRTSRGHQPQHF. CDR3 DNA: TGTGCCTGGAGTTCCACAAGGACATCCCGTGGGCATCAGCCCCAGCATTTT.